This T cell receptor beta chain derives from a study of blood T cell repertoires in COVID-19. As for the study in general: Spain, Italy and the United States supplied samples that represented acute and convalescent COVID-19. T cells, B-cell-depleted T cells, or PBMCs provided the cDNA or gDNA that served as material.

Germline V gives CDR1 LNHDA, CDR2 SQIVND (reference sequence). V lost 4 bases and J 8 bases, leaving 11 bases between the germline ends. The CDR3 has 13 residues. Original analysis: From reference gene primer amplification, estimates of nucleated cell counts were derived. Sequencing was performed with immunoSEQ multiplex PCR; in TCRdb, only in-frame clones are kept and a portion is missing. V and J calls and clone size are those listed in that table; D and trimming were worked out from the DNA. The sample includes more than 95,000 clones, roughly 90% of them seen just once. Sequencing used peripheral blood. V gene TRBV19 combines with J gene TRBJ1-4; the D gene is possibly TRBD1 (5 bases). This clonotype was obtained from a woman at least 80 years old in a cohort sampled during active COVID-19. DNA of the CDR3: TGTGCCAGTAGTAGTCCAGGGCACGAAAAACTGTTTTTT. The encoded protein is CASSSPGHEKLFF.